The entry below gives a single T cell receptor beta chain sequence along with its context. The sample originates from a study of cytomegalovirus exposure and HLA in healthy donors. The CDR3 loop spans 13 amino acids. In germline, CDR1 is SNHLY, CDR2 FYNNEI. V dropped 5 bases and J dropped 4; count of bases not matched to a gene: 1. Vbeta (60) and Jbeta (13) primers were used in the PCR. TCRdb's copy holds only in-frame clones and misses some; the assay was immunoSEQ multiplex PCR. The sample table includes tens of thousands of clones. This TCR came from a man in his fifties in good health and CMV-seropositive. The specimen was PBMCs. The chain carries TRBV2 and TRBJ1-5; 8 positions match TRBD1. This CDR3 is CASSRQGNQPQHF. For the CDR3, the DNA is TGTGCCAGCAGTCGACAGGGGAATCAGCCCCAGCATTTT.